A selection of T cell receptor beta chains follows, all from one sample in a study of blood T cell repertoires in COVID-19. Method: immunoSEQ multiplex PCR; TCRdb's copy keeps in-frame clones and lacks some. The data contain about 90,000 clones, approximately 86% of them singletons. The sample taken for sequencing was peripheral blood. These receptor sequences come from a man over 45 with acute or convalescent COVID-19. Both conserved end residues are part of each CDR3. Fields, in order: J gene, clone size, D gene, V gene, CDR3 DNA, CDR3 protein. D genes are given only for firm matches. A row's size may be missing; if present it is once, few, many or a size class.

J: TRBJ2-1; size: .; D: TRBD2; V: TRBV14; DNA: TGTGCCAGCAGCCAAGAACTAGCGGGAGGGCCTCTGGATGAGCAGTTCTTC; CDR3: CASSQELAGGPLDEQFF
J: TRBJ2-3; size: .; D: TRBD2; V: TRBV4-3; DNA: TGCGCCAGCAGCCAAGTGGGAGCGGGGGAAAGAGGAACGCAGTATTTT; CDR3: CASSQVGAGERGTQYF
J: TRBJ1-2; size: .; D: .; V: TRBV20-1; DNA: TGCAGTGCCCAGACTTACTATGGCTACACCTTC; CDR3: CSAQTYYGYTF
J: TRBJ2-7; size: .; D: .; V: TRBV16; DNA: TGTGCCAGCAGCCATTTGGACTCCTACTCCTACGAGCAGTACTTC; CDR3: CASSHLDSYSYEQYF
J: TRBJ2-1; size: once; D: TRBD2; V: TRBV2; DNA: TGTGCCAGCAGTGTTAATAGCGGGGGGGAGAGTGAGCAGTTCTTC; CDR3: CASSVNSGGESEQFF
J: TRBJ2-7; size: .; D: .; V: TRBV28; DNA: TGTGCCAGCAGTTTATCAGGGTACGAGCAGTACTTC; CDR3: CASSLSGYEQYF
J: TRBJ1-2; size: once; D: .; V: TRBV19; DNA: TGTGCCAGTAGTTTCTCACGGGTGTCTGGCTACACCTTC; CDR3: CASSFSRVSGYTF
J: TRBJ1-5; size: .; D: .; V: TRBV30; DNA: TGTGCCTGGAGTTTTTCTCTCAATCAGCCCCAGCATTTT; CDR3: CAWSFSLNQPQHF
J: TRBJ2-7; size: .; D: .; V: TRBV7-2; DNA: TGTGCCAGCAGCTTAGCTTCGTCCCACGAGCAGTACTTC; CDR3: CASSLASSHEQYF
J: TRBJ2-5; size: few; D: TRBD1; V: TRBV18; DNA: TGTGCCAGCTCGGGGACAGGGGAAGAGACCCAGTACTTC; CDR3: CASSGTGEETQYF
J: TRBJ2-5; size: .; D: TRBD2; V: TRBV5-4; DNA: TGTGCCAGCAGCGTGAAGACTAGCGGACAAGAGACCCAGTACTTC; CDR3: CASSVKTSGQETQYF
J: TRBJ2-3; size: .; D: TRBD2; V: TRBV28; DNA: TGTGCCATCGGGACTAGCGCAGATACGCAGTATTTT; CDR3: CAIGTSADTQYF
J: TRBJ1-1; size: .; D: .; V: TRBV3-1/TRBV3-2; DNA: TGTGCCAGCAGCCAAGAGGAGGGGATGAACACTGAAGCTTTCTTT; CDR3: CASSQEEGMNTEAFF
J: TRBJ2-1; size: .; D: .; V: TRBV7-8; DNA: TGTGCCAGCAGCATTTTAACTAGCCTCGAAAATGAGCAGTTCTTC; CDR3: CASSILTSLENEQFF
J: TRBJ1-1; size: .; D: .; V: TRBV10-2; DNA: TGCGCCAGCAGTGAGCAGGGGAGGAACACTGAAGCTTTCTTT; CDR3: CASSEQGRNTEAFF
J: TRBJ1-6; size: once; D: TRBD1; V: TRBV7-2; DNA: TGTGCCAGCAGCCCACACAGGGGAAGCGGCTCACCCCTCCACTTT; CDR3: CASSPHRGSGSPLHF
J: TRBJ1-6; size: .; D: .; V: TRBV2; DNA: TGTGCCAGCAGCCAGGACTCTCTACTAAGTAATTCACCCCTCCACTTT; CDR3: CASSQDSLLSNSPLHF
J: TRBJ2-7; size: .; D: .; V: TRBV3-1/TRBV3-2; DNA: TGTGCCAGCAGCCAAGAAAGAAACAGGGAGTGGTACGAGCAGTACTTC; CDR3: CASSQERNREWYEQYF
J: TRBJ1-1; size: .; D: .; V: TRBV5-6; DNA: TGTGCCAGCAGCTGGACAGCGATAACTGAAGCTTTCTTT; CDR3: CASSWTAITEAFF
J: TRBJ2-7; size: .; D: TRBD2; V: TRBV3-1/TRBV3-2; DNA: TGTGCCAGCAGCCTCTCATCTAGCGGGAGCTACGAGCAGTACTTC; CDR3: CASSLSSSGSYEQYF
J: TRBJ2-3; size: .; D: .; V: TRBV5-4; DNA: TGTGCCAGCAGCGCGTTTGGGGCGTTCACAGATACGCAGTATTTT; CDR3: CASSAFGAFTDTQYF
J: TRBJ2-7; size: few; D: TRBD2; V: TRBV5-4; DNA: TGTGCCAGCAGCTTGGCTGGCGGGGGGGCCTACGAGCAGTACTTC; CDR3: CASSLAGGGAYEQYF
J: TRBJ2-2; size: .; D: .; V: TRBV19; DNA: TGTGCCAGTAGTATAGCTCAGGGTGCCGGGGAGCTGTTTTTT; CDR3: CASSIAQGAGELFF
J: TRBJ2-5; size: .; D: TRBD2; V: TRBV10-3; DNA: TGTGCCATCGGTCCTAGCGGGGGTCAGGAGACCCAGTACTTC; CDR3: CAIGPSGGQETQYF
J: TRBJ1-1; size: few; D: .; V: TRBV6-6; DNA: TGTGCCTCCTGGCCGGGGAAGACTGAAGCTTTCTTT; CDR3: CASWPGKTEAFF
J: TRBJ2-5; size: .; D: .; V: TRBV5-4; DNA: TGTGCCAGCAGCTCGCCTAGCGCCCAAGAGACCCAGTACTTC; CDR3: CASSSPSAQETQYF
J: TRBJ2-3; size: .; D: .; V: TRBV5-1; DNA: TGCGCCAGCAGCTTGGGGCAGAATACGCAGTATTTT; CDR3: CASSLGQNTQYF
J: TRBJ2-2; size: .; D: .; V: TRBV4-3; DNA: TGCGCCAGCAGCCAAGATCAGGGGTTCCTCCTCGGGACCGGGGAGCTGTTTTTT; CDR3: CASSQDQGFLLGTGELFF
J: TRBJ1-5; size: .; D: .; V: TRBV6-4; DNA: TGTGCCAGCAGTGTGCGGGAAGATCAGCCCCAGCATTTT; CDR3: CASSVREDQPQHF
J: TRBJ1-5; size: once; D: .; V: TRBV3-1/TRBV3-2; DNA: TGTGCCAGCAGCCAACAAAATAGCAATCAGCCCCAGCATTTT; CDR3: CASSQQNSNQPQHF
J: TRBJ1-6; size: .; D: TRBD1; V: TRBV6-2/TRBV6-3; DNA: TGTGCCAGCAGTTACTCGAGGGACAGGGAGTATAATTCACCCCTCCACTTT; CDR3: CASSYSRDREYNSPLHF
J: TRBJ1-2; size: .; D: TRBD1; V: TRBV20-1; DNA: TGCAGCCGACCCCAGGGGGATGGCTACACCTTC; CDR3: CSRPQGDGYTF
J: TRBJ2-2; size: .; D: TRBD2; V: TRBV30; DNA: TGTGCCTGGAGCCGCCTGGGACTAGCAACCGGGGAGCTGTTTTTT; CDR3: CAWSRLGLATGELFF
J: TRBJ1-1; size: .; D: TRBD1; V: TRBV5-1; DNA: TGCGCCAGCGCCCCCTCAGGGGGAACTGAAGCTTTCTTT; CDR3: CASAPSGGTEAFF
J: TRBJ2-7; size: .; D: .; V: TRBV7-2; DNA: TGTGCCAGCAGCTTAGGTCGTTCGTGGCAGTACTTC; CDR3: CASSLGRSWQYF
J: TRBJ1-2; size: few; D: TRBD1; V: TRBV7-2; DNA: TGTGCCAGCAGCTTCGGACAGGGGGCTCATGGCTACACCTTC; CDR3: CASSFGQGAHGYTF
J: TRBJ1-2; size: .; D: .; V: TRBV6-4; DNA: TGTGCCAGCAGTGACTCTAAATCTGCGCCAGGGGATTGGTATGGCTACACCTTC; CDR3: CASSDSKSAPGDWYGYTF
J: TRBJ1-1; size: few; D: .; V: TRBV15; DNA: TGTGCCACCAGCAGGTCTGACAAGACGAACACTGAAGCTTTCTTT; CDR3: CATSRSDKTNTEAFF
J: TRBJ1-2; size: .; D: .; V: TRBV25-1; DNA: TGTGCCAGCAAAGGAGGAGCCTTATCCTATGGCTACACCTTC; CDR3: CASKGGALSYGYTF
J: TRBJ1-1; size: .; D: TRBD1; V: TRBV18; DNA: TGTGCCAGCTCACCCTCTGGACAGGGGGTTGAAGCTTTCTTT; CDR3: CASSPSGQGVEAFF
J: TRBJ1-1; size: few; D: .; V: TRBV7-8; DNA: TGTGCCAGCAGCTTAGGAGCGGAGGAAGCTTTCTTT; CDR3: CASSLGAEEAFF